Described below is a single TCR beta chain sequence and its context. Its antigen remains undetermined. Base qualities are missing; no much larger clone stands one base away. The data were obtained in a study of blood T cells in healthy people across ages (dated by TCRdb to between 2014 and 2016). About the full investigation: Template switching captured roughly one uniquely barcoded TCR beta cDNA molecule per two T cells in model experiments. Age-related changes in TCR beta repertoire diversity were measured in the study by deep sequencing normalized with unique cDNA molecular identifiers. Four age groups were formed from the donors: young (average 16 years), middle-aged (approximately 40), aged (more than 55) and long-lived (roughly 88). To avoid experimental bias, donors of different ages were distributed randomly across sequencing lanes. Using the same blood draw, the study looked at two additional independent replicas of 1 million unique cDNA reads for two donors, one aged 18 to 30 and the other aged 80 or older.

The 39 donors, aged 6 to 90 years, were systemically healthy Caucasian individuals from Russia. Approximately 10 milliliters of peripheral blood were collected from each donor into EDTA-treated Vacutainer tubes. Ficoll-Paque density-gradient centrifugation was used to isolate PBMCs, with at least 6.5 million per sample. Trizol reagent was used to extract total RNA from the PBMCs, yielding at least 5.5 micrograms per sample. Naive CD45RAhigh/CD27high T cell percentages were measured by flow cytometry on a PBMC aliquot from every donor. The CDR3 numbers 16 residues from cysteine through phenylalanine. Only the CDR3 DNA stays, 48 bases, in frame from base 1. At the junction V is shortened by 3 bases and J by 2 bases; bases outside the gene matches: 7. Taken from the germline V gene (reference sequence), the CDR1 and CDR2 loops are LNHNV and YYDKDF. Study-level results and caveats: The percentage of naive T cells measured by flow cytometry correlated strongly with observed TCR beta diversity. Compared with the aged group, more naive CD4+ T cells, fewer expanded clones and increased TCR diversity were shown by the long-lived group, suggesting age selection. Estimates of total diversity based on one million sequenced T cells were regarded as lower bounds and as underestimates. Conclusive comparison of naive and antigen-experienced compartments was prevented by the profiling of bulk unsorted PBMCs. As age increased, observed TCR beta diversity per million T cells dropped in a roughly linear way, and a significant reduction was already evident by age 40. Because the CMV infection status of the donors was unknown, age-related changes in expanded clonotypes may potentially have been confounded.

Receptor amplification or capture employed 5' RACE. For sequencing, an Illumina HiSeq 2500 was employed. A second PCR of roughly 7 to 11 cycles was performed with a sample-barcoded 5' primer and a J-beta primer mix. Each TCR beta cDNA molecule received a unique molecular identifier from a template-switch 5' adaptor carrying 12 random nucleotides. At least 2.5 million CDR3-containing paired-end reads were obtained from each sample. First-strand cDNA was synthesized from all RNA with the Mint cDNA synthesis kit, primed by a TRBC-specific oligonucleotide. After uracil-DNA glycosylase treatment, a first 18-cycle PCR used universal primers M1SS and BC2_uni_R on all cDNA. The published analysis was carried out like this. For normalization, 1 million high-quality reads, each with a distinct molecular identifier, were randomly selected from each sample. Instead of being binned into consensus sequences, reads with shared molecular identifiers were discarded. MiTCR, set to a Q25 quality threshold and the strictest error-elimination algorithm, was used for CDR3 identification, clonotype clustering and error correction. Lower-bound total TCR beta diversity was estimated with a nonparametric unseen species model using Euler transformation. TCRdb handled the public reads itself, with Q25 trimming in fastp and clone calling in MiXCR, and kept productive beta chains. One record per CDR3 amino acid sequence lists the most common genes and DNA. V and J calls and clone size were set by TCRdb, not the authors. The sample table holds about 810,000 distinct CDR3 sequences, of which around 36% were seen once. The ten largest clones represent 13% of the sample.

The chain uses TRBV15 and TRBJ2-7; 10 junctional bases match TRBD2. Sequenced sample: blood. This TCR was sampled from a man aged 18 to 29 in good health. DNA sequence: TGTGCCACCAGCAGCCTTACTAGCGGGGCTACCTACGAGCAGTACTTC. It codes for CATSSLTSGATYEQYF.